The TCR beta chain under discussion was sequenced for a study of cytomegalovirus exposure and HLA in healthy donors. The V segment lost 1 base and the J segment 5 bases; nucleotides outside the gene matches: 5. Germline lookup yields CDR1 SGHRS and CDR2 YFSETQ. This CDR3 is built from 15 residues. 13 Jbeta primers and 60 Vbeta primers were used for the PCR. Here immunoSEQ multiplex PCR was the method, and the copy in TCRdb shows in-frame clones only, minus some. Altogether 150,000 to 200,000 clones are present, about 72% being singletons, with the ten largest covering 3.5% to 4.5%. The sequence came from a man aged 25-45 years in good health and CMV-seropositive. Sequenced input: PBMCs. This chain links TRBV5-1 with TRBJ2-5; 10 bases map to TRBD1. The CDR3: CASSLQGQGIETQYF. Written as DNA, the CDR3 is TGCGCCAGCAGCTTGCAGGGACAGGGGATCGAGACCCAGTACTTC.